The next 23 T cell receptor beta chains were all read from a single sample in a study of T cells of healthy individuals. One entry per CDR3 protein, called by TCRdb with MiXCR from the 5' RACE reads. The table shows approximately 50,000 distinct CDR3 sequences, with approximately 14% occurring only once. The origin of the receptors is a human donor in good health.

The chain recombines TRBV5-4 with TRBJ2-5; the match to TRBD2 covers 8 bases. In germline, CDR1 is SGHNT, CDR2 YYREEE (reference sequence). The trim removed 4 bases at V and 5 bases at J, leaving 7 bases unmatched. The CDR3 has 14 amino acids. CDR3 nucleotides: TGTGCCAGCAGCATGGGACTAGAAGGGGAGACCCAGTACTTC. It encodes CASSMGLEGETQYF.

This clonotype showed up just once. The genes are TRBV11-2 and TRBJ2-1; D not resolved. There are 15 residues in the CDR3. The germline gives CDR1 SGHAT, CDR2 FQNNGV. Deletions cut 2 bases from V and 3 bases from J, with 11 bases between. The CDR3 DNA is TGTGCCAGCAGCTTAAAAGCACCCTACTACAATGAGCAGTTCTTC. Residues: CASSLKAPYYNEQFF. The whole variable domain, remainder taken from reference TRBV11-2 and TRBJ2-1, is EAGVAQSPRYKIIEKRQSVAFWCNPISGHATLYWYQQILGQGPKLLIQFQNNGVVDDSQLPKDRFSAERLKGVDSTLKIQPAKLEDSAVYLCASSLKAPYYNEQFFGPGTRLTVL.

This clonotype was detected only a few times. The J gene is TRBJ1-4, the V gene TRBV9; D is unclear. The V gene's germline CDR1 is SGDLS and CDR2 YYNGEE. V lost 2 bases and J 10 bases, leaving 9 bases between the germline ends. The CDR3 has 12 amino acids. CDR3 sequence reads: CASSVLGGKLFF. CDR3 sequence (DNA): TGTGCCAGCAGCGTGCTGGGTGGAAAACTGTTTTTT.

This clonotype was recorded a few times. The V and J genes are TRBV21-1 and TRBJ1-1; the table's D call, TRBD1, was not checked against the DNA. TRBV21-1 is noted as a pseudogene. The CDR3 is 16 residues long. CDR3 coding DNA: TGTGCCAGCAACCTACCAGGGGGCGAGTTGGCCACTGAAGCTTTCTTT. It translates to CASNLPGGELATEAFF.

In its sample, this clonotype was seen many times. CDR3 region: CASSRMTGVGANVLTF. CDR3 nucleotides: TGTGCCAGCAGCCGAATGACAGGGGTCGGGGCCAACGTCCTGACTTTC. The V gene is TRBV6-1, the J gene TRBJ2-6, with TRBD1 matching 8 bases. This CDR3 is 16 amino acids long. CDR1 and CDR2 from the germline V gene are MNHNS and SASEGT. V trimming: 6 bases; J trimming: 4 bases; junction bases outside the gene matches: 8.

This clonotype was observed a few times. The V call is TRBV5-1, the J call TRBJ2-3; 9 nucleotides align to TRBD2. Trimming at V came to 3 bases and at J to 4 bases, leaving 9 bases not matched to a gene. Germline CDR1 reads SGHRS; CDR2 reads YFSETQ. The CDR3 consists of 16 residues. The CDR3 reads CASSSASGTWADTQYF. For the CDR3, the DNA is TGCGCCAGCAGCTCGGCTAGCGGGACGTGGGCAGATACGCAGTATTTT.

The rearrangement links TRBV6-5 to TRBJ2-5; 11 bases align to TRBD2. The V segment lost 7 bases and the J segment 5 bases; nucleotides outside the gene matches: 12. Germline CDR1 reads MNHEY; CDR2 reads SVGAGI. The CDR3 totals 16 residues. For the CDR3, the DNA is TGTGCCAGCACGCTGACTAGCGGGACGGTTGGGGAGACCCAGTACTTC. It yields the protein CASTLTSGTVGETQYF.

This clonotype has more than one count but fewer than ten. The CDR3 DNA sequence: TGCAGTGCTTTCACAGGGCGTGGCTACACCTTC. This sequence encodes CSAFTGRGYTF. The J gene is TRBJ1-2, the V gene TRBV20-1; D may be TRBD1 (6 bases). Germline values: CDR1 DFQATT, CDR2 SNEGSKA (reference sequence). This CDR3 region has 11 residues. Trimming took 5 bases from V and 7 from J, leaving 11 bases between them.

This clonotype turned up a few times. The rearrangement links TRBV7-9 to TRBJ2-5; TRBD1 is a possible D gene (5 bases). Germline V lookup: CDR1 SEHNR, CDR2 FQNEAQ (reference sequence). Deletions cut 5 bases from V and 4 bases from J, with 14 bases between. The CDR3 is made up of 14 amino acids. The CDR3: CASSPQGFGETQYF. CDR3 coding DNA: TGTGCCAGCAGCCCTCAGGGATTCGGAGAGACCCAGTACTTC.

The chain is built from TRBV7-2 and TRBJ2-3; D unresolved. The V gene's germline CDR1 is SGHTA and CDR2 FQGNSA. The CDR3 contains 16 residues. Trimming removed 3 bases from V and 4 bases from J, with 17 bases in between. Here the CDR3 reads CASSLGPGTMADTQYF. The CDR3 DNA sequence: TGTGCCAGCAGCTTGGGTCCGGGTACCATGGCAGATACGCAGTATTTT.

Comment on this clonotype: Given a much more abundant clone one base away, this may be a read error. This rearrangement joins TRBV20-1 to TRBJ1-6; unclear D gene. In germline, CDR1 is DFQATT, CDR2 SNEGSKA (reference sequence). The CDR3 runs 16 residues. The CDR3 spells CSARDSRTAQNSPLNF. DNA of the CDR3: TGCAGTGCTAGAGACTCCCGGACGGCACAGAATTCACCCCTCAACTTT.

This clonotype has only a few counts. The rearrangement links TRBV2 to TRBJ2-7, with 14 bases that match TRBD2. The CDR3 has 18 residues. V shed 7 bases and J 5 bases; nucleotides not matched to a gene: 16. Germline V gives CDR1 SNHLY, CDR2 FYNNEI. Here the CDR3 DNA reads TGTGCCAGCATCCGACTAGCGGGGGGGCCCCTAGAACTACACGAGCAGTACTTC. Encoded protein: CASIRLAGGPLELHEQYF. Based on the CDR3 plus reference TRBV2 and TRBJ2-7, the full variable domain is EPEVTQTPSHQVTQMGQEVILRCVPISNHLYFYWYRQILGQKVEFLVSFYNNEISEKSEIFDDQFSVERPDGSNFTLKIRSTKLEDSAMYFCASIRLAGGPLELHEQYFGPGTRLTVT.

This clonotype was detected only a few times. The rearrangement links TRBV9 to TRBJ2-3, with 7 bases aligning to TRBD2. Germline V gene sequence: CDR1 SGDLS, CDR2 YYNGEE. The CDR3 extends over 14 amino acids. The V segment lost 3 bases and the J segment 0 bases; nucleotides outside the gene matches: 1. CDR3 sequence: CASSDSGSTDTQYF. CDR3 nucleotide sequence: TGTGCCAGCAGCGATAGCGGGAGCACAGATACGCAGTATTTT.

This clonotype is labeled medium-sized. V is TRBV20-1 and J is TRBJ1-5; 11 bases agree with TRBD1. Trimming at V came to 5 bases and at J to 1 base, leaving 13 bases not matched to a gene. Germline V lookup: CDR1 DFQATT, CDR2 SNEGSKA (reference sequence). This CDR3 is 18 amino acids long. The CDR3 DNA sequence: TGCAGTGCTGTTAATGGACAGGGGGCATCCATAAGCAATCAGCCCCAGCATTTT. Protein: CSAVNGQGASISNQPQHF.

There are many counts of this clonotype. The rearrangement joins TRBV7-2 to TRBJ2-3, with 7 bases lining up with TRBD2. Germline CDR1 reads SGHTA; CDR2 reads FQGNSA. The V gene end was trimmed by 5 bases and the J gene end by 5 bases; junction bases not matched to a gene: 10. The CDR3 has 15 residues. CDR3 nucleotides: TGTGCCAGCAGCCCTACTAGCGAAAGGGGAGATACGCAGTATTTT. Translating it yields CASSPTSERGDTQYF.

The table lists this clonotype with many counts. The CDR3, as DNA: TGCAGTGCCTCCGGACAGGAGGCTGAAGCTTTCTTT. Translation gives CSASGQEAEAFF. The rearrangement links TRBV20-1 to TRBJ1-1, with 7 positions matching TRBD1. Losses at the gene ends were 6 bases for V and 6 bases for J; bases not matched to a gene: 7. Germline V lookup: CDR1 DFQATT, CDR2 SNEGSKA (reference sequence). CDR3 length: 12 residues.

The rearrangement links TRBV10-2 to TRBJ2-5, with D uncertain. This CDR3 spans 13 amino acids. In germline, CDR1 is WSHSY, CDR2 SAAADI. Deletions cut 2 bases from V and 5 bases from J, with 9 bases between. DNA of the CDR3: TGCGCCAGCAGTGAGCGGGCCCGGGAGACCCAGTACTTC. This sequence encodes CASSERARETQYF.

This clonotype was counted between two and nine times. This chain uses TRBV29-1 with TRBJ2-1; D unresolved. Trimming removed 5 bases from V and 0 bases from J, with 8 bases in between. The germline V gene encodes CDR1 SQVTM and CDR2 ANQGSEA. The CDR3 has 13 amino acids. CDR3 in amino acids: CSVQRSSYNEQFF. The DNA for the CDR3 is TGCAGCGTTCAACGGAGCTCCTACAATGAGCAGTTCTTC.

This clonotype appeared a few times. The chain employs TRBV5-4 and TRBJ2-1; D perhaps matches TRBD2 (6 bases). The CDR3 loop spans 17 amino acids. V dropped 3 bases and J dropped 0 bases, with 16 bases sitting between them. The germline gives CDR1 SGHNT, CDR2 YYREEE (reference sequence). The CDR3, as DNA: TGTGCCAGCAGCTCCGGGGGTCCGGGACCCTCCTACAATGAGCAGTTCTTC. The encoded protein is CASSSGGPGPSYNEQFF.

The table lists this clonotype with a few counts. V usage is TRBV7-8 and J usage is TRBJ2-3, with 10 bases aligning to TRBD2. Germline V gene sequence: CDR1 SGHVS, CDR2 FQNEAQ. CDR3 length: 15 amino acids. The V and J ends lost 2 bases and 5 bases, in that order; junction bases with no gene match: 4. The CDR3, as DNA: TGTGCCAGCAGCTTACTAGCGGGGGTTTTAGATACGCAGTATTTT. It translates to CASSLLAGVLDTQYF.

This clonotype was seen repeatedly, ten times or more. This chain uses TRBV4-3 with TRBJ1-1; no reliable D call. This CDR3 is built from 13 residues. Germline V gives CDR1 LGHNA, CDR2 YSLEER. V was pared by 0 bases and J by 5 bases, with 7 bases between. The CDR3 loop reads CASSQEGRTEAFF. The DNA of the CDR3 is TGCGCCAGCAGCCAAGAAGGGAGAACTGAAGCTTTCTTT.

This clonotype came up once. A read error is possible here, since a much larger clone lies one base away. This chain joins TRBV11-2 and TRBJ2-2, with D perhaps given as TRBD1 or TRBD2 (5 bases each). This CDR3 spans 16 amino acids. Germline V gene sequence: CDR1 SGHAT, CDR2 FQNNGV. With 4 bases removed from V and 9 bases from J, the gap between germline ends came to 21 bases. The CDR3 DNA follows: TGTGCCAGCAGCTATAGGGGACCCCAGTTTAGCTGGGAGCTGTTTTTT. It translates to CASSYRGPQFSWELFF.

This clonotype was seen only a few times. V is TRBV28 and J is TRBJ1-1; no reliable D call. Germline values: CDR1 MDHEN, CDR2 SYDVKM. With 6 bases removed from V and 4 bases from J, the gap between germline ends came to 21 bases. The CDR3 runs to 16 residues. The CDR3 sequence is CASSSDPPGSGTEAFF. The DNA of the CDR3 is TGTGCCAGCAGCTCGGACCCGCCGGGAAGCGGCACTGAAGCTTTCTTT.